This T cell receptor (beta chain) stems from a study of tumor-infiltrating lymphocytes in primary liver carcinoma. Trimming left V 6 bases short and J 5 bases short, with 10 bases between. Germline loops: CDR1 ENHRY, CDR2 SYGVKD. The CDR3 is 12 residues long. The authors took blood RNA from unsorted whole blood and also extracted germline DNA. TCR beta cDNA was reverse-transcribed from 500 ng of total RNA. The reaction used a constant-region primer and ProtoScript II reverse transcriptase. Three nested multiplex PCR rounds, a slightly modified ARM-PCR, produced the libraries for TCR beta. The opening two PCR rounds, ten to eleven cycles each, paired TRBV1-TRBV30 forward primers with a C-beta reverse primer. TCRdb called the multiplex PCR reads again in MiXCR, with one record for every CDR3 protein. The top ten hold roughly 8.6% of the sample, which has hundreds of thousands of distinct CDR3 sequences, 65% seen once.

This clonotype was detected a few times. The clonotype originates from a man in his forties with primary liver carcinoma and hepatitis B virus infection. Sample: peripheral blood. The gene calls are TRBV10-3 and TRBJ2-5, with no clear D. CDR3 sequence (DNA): TGTGCCATCAGCCCTAGTTTGGAGACCCAGTACTTC. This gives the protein CAISPSLETQYF.